Each of the 8 T cell receptor beta chains below was sequenced from the same sample in a study of shared clonotypes between healthy human individuals. Naive CD8 populations comprised CD45RO-negative cells positively selected for CCR7, excluding terminally differentiated effector memory CD45RA+ cells. Using immunoSEQ multiplex PCR, the repertoire was profiled, and TCRdb retains in-frame clones only, with some absent. The data show more than 500,000 clones, roughly 95% seen once. Specimen: naive CD8+ T cells sorted from blood. The source is a woman aged 25-40 years in good health.

The chain's CDR3 is CASSIGSRYRAYNEQFF. As DNA, the CDR3 is TGTGCCAGTAGTATAGGGAGTAGGTACAGGGCCTACAATGAGCAGTTCTTC. This chain connects TRBV19 to TRBJ2-1; tentatively, D is TRBD1 (6 bases). The CDR3 extends over 17 amino acids. Germline V gene sequence: CDR1 LNHDA, CDR2 SQIVND (reference sequence). Trimming shortened V by 1 base and J by 2 bases, and 15 bases separated the two germline ends.

The chain recombines TRBV29-1 with TRBJ2-1, with TRBD2 matching 14 bases. In germline, CDR1 is SQVTM, CDR2 ANQGSEA. CDR3 length equals 16 residues. J was trimmed by 8 bases and V by 7 bases; bases with no gene match: 13. CDR3 loop: CSASGLAGVRLDEQFF. As DNA, the CDR3 is TGCAGCGCCTCGGGACTAGCGGGAGTGCGGTTGGATGAGCAGTTCTTC.

This clone was observed once. The chain employs TRBV29-1 and TRBJ2-6, with 8 bases matching TRBD1. This CDR3 is built from 16 residues. Germline V lookup: CDR1 SQVTM, CDR2 ANQGSEA. Germline trimming cut 6 bases from V and 0 bases from J; bases unmatched to any gene: 7. The CDR3 is CSVSGGFSSGANVLTF. DNA of the CDR3: TGCAGCGTCTCAGGGGGCTTTAGCTCTGGGGCCAACGTCCTGACTTTC.

V and J are TRBV10-2 and TRBJ1-4; TRBD1 aligns across 9 bases. This CDR3 has 18 residues. Losses at the gene ends were 6 bases for V and 4 bases for J; bases not matched to a gene: 15. Germline V gene data show CDR1 as WSHSY and CDR2 as SAAADI. The CDR3 DNA reads TGCGCCAGCAGCTTGCCCGAACCGGGACAGGGCGGTAATGAAAAACTGTTTTTT. This codes for CASSLPEPGQGGNEKLFF.

This chain connects TRBV27 to TRBJ1-5; tentatively, D is TRBD1 (6 bases). Trimming removed 4 bases at V and 6 bases at J, with 13 bases between. Germline CDR1 reads MNHEY; CDR2 reads SMNVEV (reference sequence). This CDR3 comprises 14 residues. The CDR3 loop reads CASSSSDSGQPQHF. In DNA form, the CDR3 reads TGTGCCAGCAGTTCCTCGGACAGCGGTCAGCCCCAGCATTTT.

The chain couples TRBV4-1 to TRBJ1-2; the match to TRBD1 covers 11 bases. The V and J ends lost 1 base and 7 bases, in that order; junction bases with no gene match: 5. The CDR3 is 15 residues long. Germline CDR1 MGHRA, CDR2 YSYEKL. The CDR3 nucleotides read TGCGCCAGCAGCCAAGGGACAGGGGGCGCGGGTGGCTACACCTTC. It encodes CASSQGTGGAGGYTF.

The CDR3 sequence is CASSLDWWDTISGANVLTF. DNA for the CDR3: TGTGCCAGCAGCTTAGATTGGTGGGACACCATCTCTGGGGCCAACGTCCTGACTTTC. V usage is TRBV7-8 and J usage is TRBJ2-6; D perhaps matches TRBD1 (6 bases). The CDR3 is made up of 19 amino acids. Deletions cut 1 base from V and 0 bases from J, with 16 bases between. CDR1 is SGHVS and CDR2 is FQNEAQ in the germline V gene.

The chain has TRBV27 and TRBJ2-3; 9 bases are a match to TRBD2. The trim removed 6 bases at V and 3 bases at J, leaving 4 bases unmatched. Germline assignment: CDR1 MNHEY and CDR2 SMNVEV (reference sequence). The CDR3 sequence is 14 residues long. The DNA for the CDR3 is TGTGCCAGCAGGGTAGCGGGAGTAACAGATACGCAGTATTTT. Translated, it gives CASRVAGVTDTQYF.